This T cell receptor (beta chain) was obtained from a study of identical twins (dated by TCRdb to 2016 to 2018). Notes on the research overall: TCR alpha and beta repertoires from monozygotic twins, unrelated adults of various ages and cord blood were deep-sequenced to test whether fetal clonotypes persist. To rule out contamination, the twin experiments were replicated at different times with different library preparation protocols.

The library was generated by 5' RACE. Reads for this sample came from an Illumina HiSeq 2000. Template switching introduced a universal primer binding site; the final cDNA contained a unique molecular identifier, enabling accurate counting of TCR cDNA molecules. Specific primers in the conserved constant-segment region were used to synthesize first-strand cDNA for TCR alpha and beta chains. To control for contamination, every cDNA library carried two barcodes: a SMART-Mk sample barcode plus Illumina barcodes. TruSeq adapter sequences and Illumina sample barcodes were added in two successive PCR steps. Sequencing of the TCR alpha and beta cDNA libraries was done on the Illumina HiSeq platform using custom primers. As for the original processing: MiGEC processed the raw reads to extract unique molecular identifiers, while MiXCR was used to determine the CDR3 positions. For each individual, recombination models were inferred using an EM algorithm with the repgenHMM and IGoR tools. Shared clonotypes were analyzed with the tcR package in R, and sharing was normalized by the product of cloneset sizes. To study raw recombination without the effects of thymic and clonal selection, out-of-frame nonproductive sequences were analyzed. The public reads were reprocessed in TCRdb via fastp at Q25 and MiXCR, keeping in-frame beta chains. Identical CDR3 protein sequences are pooled into one entry, listed with their most common genes and DNA. Here the V and J calls rest on TCRdb's processing, not on the authors' analysis. The sample profile shows roughly 700,000 distinct CDR3 sequences; about 9.4% of them were found once. Clones ranked in the top ten supply about 0.98% of the sample.

Worth noting for this clonotype: Its antigen remains unidentified. It has no much larger one-base neighbor in the sample; base qualities were not kept.

Results and caveats for the whole study, not just this receptor: Zero-insertion analyses could be partly confounded by invariant T cells such as MAIT and iNKT, although diverse VJ usage argued against such confounding for most clonotypes. Conclusions relied on cross-sectional statistical analysis, since the same donors could not be followed over many years. Out-of-frame TCR alpha sequences shared between twins showed an excess of low generation-probability sequences compared with coincidental sharing between unrelated individuals. Out-of-frame TCR alpha sharing in monozygotic twins was systematically underestimated by recombination models, whereas sharing between unrelated individuals was in agreement with the recombination models. A weaker excess of twin sharing was found in beta out-of-frame sequences because the signal-to-noise ratio was lowered by fewer shared sequences. Abundant cord blood beta clonotypes carried fewer insertions; young adult naive repertoires showed a weaker similar trend, while memory repertoires showed none.

All donors were healthy Caucasians. The twin cohort comprised three pairs of female monozygotic twins, all aged roughly 18 to 30 years. The RNA used for TCR libraries was isolated from peripheral blood mononuclear cells. Another study also made use of these data, one on yellow fever vaccine responses in identical twins. As the second publication notes: The authors reported that the T cell response to vaccination in identical twins appeared partly convergent and partly personalized. In the study, vaccine-responding T cell clones were precisely tracked in identical twins.

The receptor was derived from a woman aged 18-29 years in good health. The sequenced sample was PBMCs.

The CDR3 region has the sequence CASRKGGERWEQYF. The DNA is as follows: TGTGCCAGCAGAAAGGGGGGAGAGCGTTGGGAGCAGTACTTC. Rearrangement joined TRBV21-1 to TRBJ2-7; no DNA check was done on the table's D call, TRBD2. TRBV21-1 is designated a pseudogene. The CDR3 goes from the cysteine to the phenylalanine over 14 residues. Solely the CDR3 DNA is kept, with 42 bases framed from the first base.